This T cell receptor beta chain was retrieved from a study of response to subunit inactivated influenza vaccine (dated by TCRdb to about 2018). About the full investigation: To follow how T cells responded to a trivalent subunit inactivated influenza vaccine, the researchers relied on deep quantitative profiling of the T cell receptor repertoire. General study outcomes and caveats: The authors suggested that each seasonal influenza vaccination may recruit only a limited number of new T cells.

This specimen's time point label, interpreted: around 45 days after influenza vaccine administration. About this clonotype: Which antigen it targets is not known. Per-base qualities were not stored, and no clone one base away is much larger.

Library creation used RT-PCR. Sequencing used an Illumina HiSeq 2500. Starting from the raw public reads, TCRdb applied fastp trimming at Q25, assembled clones with MiXCR and retained in-frame beta chains. When rows share a CDR3 protein, they turn into one entry using the most common DNA and genes. The sample records about 480,000 distinct CDR3 sequences, 10% to 15% of which are singletons. 13% of the sample is in the top ten clones. This TCR derives from a man aged 50-59 years who received an inactivated influenza vaccine. Donor details come from another sample of the same person, matched by shared clones. This specimen was PBMCs from blood, taken roughly 48 days after vaccination.

This receptor has the CDR3 CASSAPPPNTDTQYF. Here is the DNA: TGTGCCAGCAGCGCCCCTCCCCCCAACACAGATACGCAGTATTTT. Recombination joined TRBV9 with TRBJ2-3, with the identity of the D gene unclear. V is cut by 3 bases and J by 2 bases, and the space between the germline ends is 13 bases. The CDR3 holds 15 amino acids from the cysteine to the phenylalanine. Only the CDR3 portion is preserved as DNA: 45 bases, with reading frame beginning at the first base. CDR1 and CDR2 are read off the germline V gene as SGDLS and YYNGEE.